This T cell receptor beta chain was sequenced for a study of T cell responses to AZD1222 COVID-19 vaccine. Study outcomes and limitations: The breadth and depth of Spike-specific TCRs increased once two AZD1222 doses had been given. Only a handful of people who got AZD1222 tested seropositive at baseline. White British donors predominated, females outnumbered males, and clonal diversity was possibly underestimated.

Libraries were prepared by immunoSEQ multiplex PCR; TCRdb keeps only in-frame clonotypes and omits some of them. The sample shows about 100,000 clones, about 93% of them seen only once. CDR3 length equals 15 residues. Trimming removed 6 bases at V and 0 bases at J, with 12 bases between. The germline CDR1 and CDR2 sequences are MNHEY and SVGAGI. As regards this clone: No antigen is known for it.

The sample here was peripheral blood, taken on day 0 of AZD1222 vaccination. The chain is built from TRBV6-5 and TRBJ1-3; possible D gene TRBD1, 5 bases. The TCR sequence derives from an adult in good health. CDR3 DNA: TGTGCCAGCAGACGCAGGGCGAACTCTGGAAACACCATATATTTT. Encoded protein: CASRRRANSGNTIYF.